Presented here are 31 T cell receptor beta chains from one specimen sequenced in a study of CD8+ T cells in alopecia areata. RNA was extracted and reverse transcribed into cDNA as the sequencing template. Sequencing was performed with immunoSEQ multiplex PCR; in TCRdb, only in-frame clones are kept and a portion is missing. The sample yields hundreds of thousands of clones, roughly 60% seen once. Treatment of the sample: oral pan-JAK inhibitor, 5-10 mg twice daily. Sequenced here: CD4+ T cells sorted from blood, sampled around week 54, from a patient treated with tofacitinib. The receptors derive from a human donor with alopecia areata.

The chain joins TRBV6-6 to TRBJ2-5, with D possibly called TRBD1 or TRBD2 (5 bases each). Germline V gene data show CDR1 as MNHNY and CDR2 as SVGAGI (reference sequence). This CDR3 is 14 amino acids long. V lost 5 bases and J 1 base, leaving 11 bases between the germline ends. In DNA form, the CDR3 reads TGTGCCAGCAGTCCGGACGGGGCCCAAGAGACCCAGTACTTC. This codes for CASSPDGAQETQYF.

This clone appeared a few times. The chain uses TRBV5-1 and TRBJ2-7, with D possibly matching TRBD1 (6 bases). The CDR3 consists of 14 residues. Germline V gene data show CDR1 as SGHRS and CDR2 as YFSETQ. Trimming stripped 1 base from V and 6 bases from J, with 14 bases between. CDR3 nucleotide sequence: TGCGCCAGCAGCTTGACACAGGGCCGAATCGAGCAGTACTTC. This codes for CASSLTQGRIEQYF.

A remark on this clone: Distinct nucleotide sequences in the sample also encode this CDR3. The chain joins TRBV29-1 to TRBJ2-5; D tentatively reads TRBD1 or TRBD2 (6 bases each). Germline CDR1 is SQVTM and CDR2 is ANQGSEA. The CDR3 is made up of 13 amino acids. Between the trimmed V and J ends, which lost 2 bases and 4 bases, there was a span of 11 bases. In DNA form, the CDR3 reads TGCAGCGTTGAAAGGGGGGCTGGAGAGACCCAGTACTTC. Protein product: CSVERGAGETQYF.

The rearrangement joins TRBV5-1 to TRBJ2-1; the D gene is possibly TRBD2 (5 bases). This CDR3 is built from 15 residues. The germline CDR1 and CDR2 sequences are SGHRS and YFSETQ. V shed 0 bases and J shed 12 bases, with 19 bases lying between them. The CDR3 nucleotides read TGCGCCAGCAGCTTGGGTCGAAGCGGTACAATGAGGCAGTTCTTC. It yields the protein CASSLGRSGTMRQFF.

This clone was seen more than once but under ten times. J is TRBJ1-5 and V is TRBV2, with TRBD1 identical over 8 bases. The junction had 8 bases not matched to a gene; V was cut back by 3 bases and J by 4 bases. CDR1 SNHLY and CDR2 FYNNEI come from the germline V gene. The CDR3 contains 16 residues. CDR3 coding DNA: TGTGCCAGCAGTGATGGAGGACAGGGTTGGAATCAGCCCCAGCATTTT. Amino acid sequence: CASSDGGQGWNQPQHF.

The chain employs TRBV10-3 and TRBJ2-3, with a weak D call TRBD1 (6 bases). The CDR3 covers 16 residues. CDR1 ENHRY and CDR2 SYGVKD come from the germline V gene. Trimming shortened V by 1 base and J by 1 base, and 12 bases separated the two germline ends. This CDR3 is CAISEFSGAGTDTQYF. DNA of the CDR3: TGTGCCATCAGTGAGTTTTCAGGGGCCGGCACAGATACGCAGTATTTT.

In its sample, this clone was seen a few times. J is TRBJ1-2 and V is TRBV5-1; no definite D call. There are 13 residues in the CDR3. Trimming left V 4 bases short and J 5 bases short, with 12 bases between. The germline gives CDR1 SGHRS, CDR2 YFSETQ. Here the CDR3 reads CASSMETGYGYTF. CDR3 in DNA: TGCGCCAGCAGCATGGAGACGGGGTATGGCTACACCTTC.

This chain links TRBV30 with TRBJ1-2, with D perhaps TRBD1 (6 bases). The CDR3 sequence is 10 residues long. The germline CDR1 and CDR2 sequences are GTSNPN and SVGIG (reference sequence). The CDR3 reads CAWGQPGYTF. The CDR3, as DNA: TGTGCTTGGGGACAACCCGGCTACACCTTC.

Turning to this clone: This CDR3 is also generated by other DNA sequences in the sample. The gene calls are TRBV5-6 and TRBJ2-7; perhaps TRBD1 as D (6 bases). Germline V gene data show CDR1 as SGHDT and CDR2 as YYEEEE. CDR3 length equals 13 residues. V lost 0 bases and J 5 bases, leaving 9 bases between the germline ends. The CDR3 region has the DNA TGTGCCAGCAGCTTGGACAGGGCTCACGAGCAGTACTTC. Its translation is CASSLDRAHEQYF.

The gene calls are TRBV11-2 and TRBJ1-1; 9 bases match TRBD1. Germline CDR1 SGHAT, CDR2 FQNNGV. The CDR3 runs 15 residues. With 1 base clipped from V and 6 bases from J, the junction kept 6 bases outside the gene matches. This CDR3 is CASSLVPGQGAEAFF. The CDR3 DNA follows: TGTGCCAGCAGCTTAGTTCCGGGACAGGGTGCTGAAGCTTTCTTT.

This clone was seen only a few times. This chain links TRBV6-5 with TRBJ1-6; a possible D gene is TRBD1 (5 bases). CDR1 and CDR2 (germline): MNHEY, SVGAGI. V was trimmed by 0 bases and J by 6 bases, leaving 9 bases between them. The CDR3 has 15 residues. CDR3 loop: CASSYSGAINSPLHF. The CDR3, as DNA: TGTGCCAGCAGTTACTCTGGGGCAATTAATTCACCCCTCCACTTT.

V is TRBV5-1 and J is TRBJ2-7; D gene unclear. The CDR3 loop spans 11 amino acids. Germline values: CDR1 SGHRS, CDR2 YFSETQ. Trimming took off 5 bases at V and 5 bases at J, with 8 bases between the two ends. DNA for the CDR3: TGCGCCAGCAGTCGAGAGGACGAGCAGTACTTC. Translation: CASSREDEQYF.

The sample holds one count of this clone. The gene calls are TRBV29-1 and TRBJ2-7; TRBD1 agrees at 9 bases. Trimming removed 6 bases from V and 7 bases from J; junction bases left unmatched: 10. The CDR3 is 13 amino acids. Per germline, CDR1 SQVTM and CDR2 ANQGSEA. The CDR3 region is CSVDGTGTGEQYF. As DNA, the CDR3 is TGCAGCGTGGACGGGACAGGGACGGGAGAGCAGTACTTC.

In its sample, this clone was seen a few times. This sequence joins TRBV27 and TRBJ2-2; the D gene is possibly TRBD1 (6 bases). The CDR3 runs to 17 residues. V was pared by 3 bases and J by 4 bases, with 18 bases between. Germline CDR1 reads MNHEY; CDR2 reads SMNVEV (reference sequence). As DNA, the CDR3 is TGTGCCAGCAGTTTTAGGGCACAGGGATCTGGCACCGGGGAGCTGTTTTTT. It specifies CASSFRAQGSGTGELFF.

The chain uses TRBV20-1 and TRBJ1-2; no clear D gene. Germline CDR1 is DFQATT and CDR2 is SNEGSKA (reference sequence). CDR3 size: 11 residues. Deletions cut 2 bases from V and 7 bases from J, with 8 bases between. This CDR3 reads CSARLFGGYTF. The CDR3 DNA reads as TGCAGTGCTAGACTCTTTGGTGGCTACACCTTC.

This clone was observed a few times. The chain couples TRBV27 to TRBJ1-2; 10 nucleotides agree with TRBD1. Per germline, CDR1 MNHEY and CDR2 SMNVEV (reference sequence). The CDR3 is made up of 17 amino acids. V lost 5 bases and J lost 3; bases outside the gene matches: 12. This CDR3 is CASSRQGAGSYHYGYTF. DNA of the CDR3: TGTGCCAGCAGTCGACAGGGGGCAGGGTCTTATCACTATGGCTACACCTTC.

The chain carries TRBV25-1 and TRBJ1-4, with a weak D call TRBD1 (5 bases). CDR1 is MGHDK, CDR2 SYGVNS, per germline. The CDR3 runs to 16 residues. Trimming removed 3 bases at V and 8 bases at J, with 19 bases between. In DNA, the CDR3 is TGTGCCAGCAGTGATCGGAGACAGAAGATTGGGGAAAAACTGTTTTTT. This codes for CASSDRRQKIGEKLFF.

The chain is built from TRBV4-3 and TRBJ1-2; a possible D gene is TRBD1 (6 bases). Trimming cost V 2 bases and J 4 bases, with 14 bases left between them. This CDR3 spans 15 amino acids. CDR1 and CDR2 from the germline V gene are LGHNA and YSLEER. The CDR3 nucleotides read TGCGCCAGCAGCCAAACCACAGGGCATTCCTATGGCTACACCTTC. Protein: CASSQTTGHSYGYTF.

Worth noting for this clone: Likely a read error: the CDR3 ends without its conserved phenylalanine or tryptophan. The rearrangement joins TRBV10-3 to TRBJ2-7; D ambiguous. V was shortened by 8 bases and J by 3 bases, with 14 bases between the two germline ends. Germline V CDR1 and CDR2: ENHRY, SYGVKD. CDR3 size: 13 residues. In DNA, the CDR3 is TGTGCCATCGCAACGAGTCAGCACTACGAGCAGTACCTC. Its translation: CAIATSQHYEQYL.

The chain links TRBV9 to TRBJ2-7; D not resolved. This CDR3 is 15 amino acids long. Germline loops: CDR1 SGDLS, CDR2 YYNGEE. V was clipped by 0 bases and J by 6 bases, with 16 bases between them. The CDR3 coding sequence is TGTGCCAGCAGCGTAGGGGCGTTGGCCGGTGGCGAGCAGTACTTC. Translation: CASSVGALAGGEQYF.

J is TRBJ2-1 and V is TRBV2; 10 bases are a match to TRBD2. CDR3 size: 14 residues. The V and J ends lost 8 bases and 4 bases, in that order; junction bases with no gene match: 5. CDR1 and CDR2 from the germline V gene are SNHLY and FYNNEI. The CDR3 region has the DNA TGTGCCAGCTTTAGGACTAGCGGTTACAATGAGCAGTTCTTC. Residues: CASFRTSGYNEQFF.

This chain uses TRBV30 with TRBJ2-3; D is unclear. The CDR3 loop spans 11 amino acids. The germline V and J ends were trimmed by 4 bases and 4 bases, with 6 bases remaining between them. Germline V gene lookup returns CDR1 GTSNPN and CDR2 SVGIG (reference sequence). The CDR3: CAWTRADTQYF. The CDR3 bases are TGTGCCTGGACTCGAGCAGATACGCAGTATTTT.

The chain combines TRBV6-5 with TRBJ2-3; unclear D gene. The CDR3 is made up of 10 amino acids. The ends were cut back, 8 bases at V and 8 bases at J, with 8 bases in the middle. CDR1 and CDR2 from the germline V gene are MNHEY and SVGAGI. The CDR3 loop reads CASGEGTQYF. CDR3 DNA: TGTGCCAGCGGTGAAGGTACGCAGTATTTT.

As for this clone: At the DNA level, this CDR3 is encoded by other sequences in the same sample as well. V is TRBV9 and J is TRBJ1-1, with D possibly being TRBD1 (5 bases). CDR1 and CDR2 from the germline V gene are SGDLS and YYNGEE. CDR3 size: 13 residues. The ends were cut back, 0 bases at V and 3 bases at J, with 6 bases in the middle. CDR3 DNA: TGTGCCAGCAGCGTAGCAGGGCACACTGAAGCTTTCTTT. Its translation is CASSVAGHTEAFF.

This chain connects TRBV2 to TRBJ2-7, with D maybe TRBD2 (5 bases). Germline lookup yields CDR1 SNHLY and CDR2 FYNNEI. The V gene lost 2 bases and the J gene lost 4 bases, with 6 bases spanning the gap. The CDR3 runs 12 residues. CDR3 nucleotides: TGTGCCAGCAGTGAATCGGGATACGAGCAGTACTTC. Translation: CASSESGYEQYF. Complete variable domain (other parts from reference TRBV2 and TRBJ2-7): EPEVTQTPSHQVTQMGQEVILRCVPISNHLYFYWYRQILGQKVEFLVSFYNNEISEKSEIFDDQFSVERPDGSNFTLKIRSTKLEDSAMYFCASSESGYEQYFGPGTRLTVT.

V and J are TRBV30 and TRBJ2-1; D not resolved. Germline V lookup: CDR1 GTSNPN, CDR2 SVGIG (reference sequence). The CDR3 is 11 amino acids. The V and J ends lost 2 bases and 7 bases respectively, with 6 bases between them. CDR3 region: CAWSFLNEQFF. In DNA form, the CDR3 reads TGTGCCTGGAGTTTTCTTAATGAGCAGTTCTTC.

In this sample, this clone turned up a few times. The rearrangement joins TRBV29-1 to TRBJ1-1; D gene uncertain. CDR1 is SQVTM and CDR2 is ANQGSEA in the germline V gene. CDR3 length equals 11 residues. V was shortened by 5 bases and J by 8 bases, with 12 bases between the two germline ends. The CDR3 region is CSVLGRAEAFF. The DNA of the CDR3 is TGCAGCGTTTTGGGTAGGGCAGAAGCTTTCTTT.

The genes are TRBV30 and TRBJ1-2; the D gene is possibly TRBD1 (5 bases). This CDR3 spans 13 amino acids. V dropped 2 bases and J dropped 4 bases, with 11 bases sitting between them. The germline V gene has CDR1 GTSNPN and CDR2 SVGIG (reference sequence). In DNA, the CDR3 is TGTGCCTGGAGTACCGGGACTGCCTATGGCTACACCTTC. Protein product: CAWSTGTAYGYTF.

This clone was observed a few times. The J gene is TRBJ2-3, the V gene TRBV5-1; no firm D call. The V gene's germline CDR1 is SGHRS and CDR2 YFSETQ. The CDR3 is 13 amino acids. The germline V and J ends were trimmed by 7 bases and 1 base, with 10 bases remaining between them. The CDR3 here is CASRDGGTDTQYF. CDR3 coding DNA: TGCGCCAGCCGAGATGGGGGCACAGATACGCAGTATTTT.

The chain combines TRBV9 with TRBJ1-2; no firm D call. CDR1 and CDR2 from the germline V gene are SGDLS and YYNGEE. The CDR3 runs to 13 residues. Trimming removed 6 bases from V and 5 bases from J, with 14 bases in between. The CDR3 nucleotides are TGTGCCAGCAAAGAGGGAGGAGGGTATGGCTACACCTTC. It translates to CASKEGGGYGYTF.

The chain is built from TRBV5-5 and TRBJ1-2; D gene unclear. The V end was cut by 5 bases, the J end by 8 bases, with 16 bases between. CDR3 size: 13 residues. Germline V gene data show CDR1 as SGHKS and CDR2 as YYEKEE (reference sequence). The CDR3 region has the DNA TGTGCCAGCAGTCCGGTTTTGGTGGGCGGCTACACCTTC. Amino acids: CASSPVLVGGYTF.